The source of this T cell receptor (beta chain) is a study of cytomegalovirus exposure and HLA in healthy donors. Study summary: Later, an analysis reported that the 110 or so validation repertoires had used the same platform as the roughly 680 first-cohort repertoires.

The germline V gene encodes CDR1 MNHEY and CDR2 SVGAGI. The CDR3 runs to 15 residues. The ends lost 7 bases at V and 6 bases at J; junction bases unmatched: 9. Study-wide points: Reported performance of the classifier showed diagnosis of cytomegalovirus status with high specificity and sensitivity. Rarity characterized most TCR sequences, yet some public TCRs appeared in many donors.

With respect to this clone: Its antigen is undetermined.

Clones were sequenced by immunoSEQ multiplex PCR, and TCRdb holds only the in-frame ones, with some missing. The sample has under 200,000 clones, 90% to 97% seen once. The roughly 120-subject validation cohort, separate from the 666-subject first cohort, included the donors. Sample: PBMCs. V and J are TRBV6-5 and TRBJ2-2; 9 bases match TRBD1. This sequence was found in a woman under 30 in good health and CMV-seronegative. CDR3 amino acids: CASNSGQGRSGELFF. DNA of the CDR3: TGTGCCAGCAACTCAGGACAGGGGAGGTCCGGGGAGCTGTTTTTT.